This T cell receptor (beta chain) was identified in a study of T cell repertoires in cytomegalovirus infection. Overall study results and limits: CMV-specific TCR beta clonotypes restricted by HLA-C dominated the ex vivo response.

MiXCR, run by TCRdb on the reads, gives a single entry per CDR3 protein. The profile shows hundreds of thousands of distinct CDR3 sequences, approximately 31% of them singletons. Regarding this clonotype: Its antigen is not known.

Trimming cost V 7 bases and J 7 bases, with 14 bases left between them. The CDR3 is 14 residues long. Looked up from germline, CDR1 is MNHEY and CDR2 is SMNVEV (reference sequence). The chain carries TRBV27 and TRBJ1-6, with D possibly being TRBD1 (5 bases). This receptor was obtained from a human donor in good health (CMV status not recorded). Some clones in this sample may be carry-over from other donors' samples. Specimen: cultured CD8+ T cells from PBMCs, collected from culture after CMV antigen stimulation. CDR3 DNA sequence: TGTGCCAGCACCCCGGGACTGCCGAATTCACCCCTCCACTTT. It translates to CASTPGLPNSPLHF.